The next 24 T cell receptor beta chains were all read from a single sample in a study of blood T cell repertoires in COVID-19. The method was immunoSEQ multiplex PCR; TCRdb's version includes in-frame clones alone and lacks a portion of them. The top ten hold roughly 4.3% of the sample, which has 250,000 or so clones, 85% to 90% seen once. Sequenced input: PBMCs or T cells enriched from blood (not recorded which). These receptor sequences come from a woman in her 30s with acute COVID-19.

V and J are TRBV9 and TRBJ2-3, with D maybe TRBD1 (5 bases). Trimming took 4 bases from V and 0 from J, leaving 12 bases between them. The germline V gene has CDR1 SGDLS and CDR2 YYNGEE. The CDR3 length is 15 residues. CDR3 nucleotides: TGTGCCAGCAGCTCAACAGGAATTAGCACAGATACGCAGTATTTT. Amino acids: CASSSTGISTDTQYF.

The gene calls are TRBV27 and TRBJ2-5, with TRBD1 identical over 9 bases. CDR3 length: 14 residues. V dropped 5 bases and J dropped 5; count of bases not matched to a gene: 6. Germline CDR1 is MNHEY and CDR2 is SMNVEV (reference sequence). The CDR3 DNA sequence: TGTGCCAGCAGTCGGACAGGGGCTGGGGAGACCCAGTACTTC. Protein sequence: CASSRTGAGETQYF.

This rearrangement joins TRBV5-5 to TRBJ2-7, with D tentatively TRBD2 (5 bases). Germline assignment: CDR1 SGHKS and CDR2 YYEKEE (reference sequence). The V gene lost 0 bases and the J gene lost 0 bases, with 10 bases spanning the gap. This CDR3 has 15 amino acids. The CDR3 region is CASSLGLGSSYEQYF. As DNA, the CDR3 is TGTGCCAGCAGCTTGGGCCTGGGGAGCTCCTACGAGCAGTACTTC.

This clone was picked up one time. CDR3 protein: CASSDLGTSGGRTDTQYF. CDR3 nucleotide sequence: TGTGCCAGCAGTGACCTCGGGACTAGCGGGGGAAGGACAGATACGCAGTATTTT. The V gene is TRBV6-2 or TRBV6-3, the J gene TRBJ2-3; TRBD2 aligns across 14 bases. V was pared by 5 bases and J by 3 bases, with 10 bases of the junction left unmatched. Germline CDR1 MNHEY, CDR2 SVGEGT. The CDR3 runs 18 residues.

V is TRBV19 and J is TRBJ2-7; D not certain. The CDR3 loop spans 13 amino acids. Germline assignment: CDR1 LNHDA and CDR2 SQIVND (reference sequence). V shed 2 bases and J shed 6 bases, with 11 bases lying between them. The CDR3 is CASSIIPSSEQYF. The CDR3 nucleotides read TGTGCCAGTAGTATAATTCCCTCGTCCGAGCAGTACTTC.

The rearrangement uses TRBV7-5 and TRBJ2-1; the table's D gene call, TRBD2, was not cross checked with the DNA. TRBV7-5 is tagged as a pseudogene. This CDR3 has 14 amino acids. The CDR3 loop reads CVRSRAGVGNEQFF. Written as DNA, the CDR3 is TGTGTCAGAAGCCGGGCGGGAGTGGGCAATGAGCAGTTCTTC.

The chain couples TRBV29-1 to TRBJ2-7, with D tentatively TRBD2 (6 bases). Germline loops: CDR1 SQVTM, CDR2 ANQGSEA. V lost 0 bases and J 0 bases, leaving 12 bases between the germline ends. The CDR3 length is 15 residues. The DNA for the CDR3 is TGCAGCGTTGAAGATCCACGGGAGCCCTCCTACGAGCAGTACTTC. It yields the protein CSVEDPREPSYEQYF.

A single count supports this clone. The chain is built from TRBV29-1 and TRBJ2-1; possibly TRBD2 for D (5 bases). V was cut by 4 bases and J by 3 bases, with 16 bases left in between. The CDR3 runs to 15 residues. CDR1 is SQVTM and CDR2 is ANQGSEA in the germline V gene. CDR3 residues: CSVVISLDYYNEQFF. CDR3 nucleotide sequence: TGCAGCGTTGTAATTTCCCTCGACTACTACAATGAGCAGTTCTTC.

The count of this clone is one. The chain uses TRBV19 and TRBJ1-1, with 9 bases lining up with TRBD1. V was clipped by 4 bases and J by 12 bases; unmatched bases: 6. Germline values: CDR1 LNHDA, CDR2 SQIVND (reference sequence). CDR3 length equals 12 residues. The CDR3 reads CASSKDRGLPFF. CDR3 in DNA: TGTGCCAGTAGTAAGGACAGGGGATTACCTTTCTTT.

Turning to this clone: This sample also contains other DNA sequences that code for the same CDR3. CDR3 amino acids: CASSPGGQYEQYF. The DNA for the CDR3 is TGTGCCAGCTCACCAGGGGGACAATACGAGCAGTACTTC. The J gene is TRBJ2-7, the V gene TRBV18, with D possibly TRBD1 on 6 matching bases. This CDR3 is built from 13 residues. The germline V gene encodes CDR1 KGHSH and CDR2 LQKENI. Deletions cut 2 bases from V and 4 bases from J, with 9 bases between.

The chain uses TRBV11-2 and TRBJ2-7, with 8 bases identical to TRBD1. This CDR3 comprises 14 residues. Germline-derived CDR1 and CDR2 are SGHAT and FQNNGV. Trimming cost V 5 bases and J 4 bases; bases outside gene matches: 7. The CDR3, as DNA: TGTGCCAGCAGCCGAGCAGGGGGCGCGTACGAGCAGTACTTC. As protein: CASSRAGGAYEQYF.

In regard to this clone: The junction shows a germline mismatch at one end, possibly a read error. The chain employs TRBV28 and TRBJ1-2; 8 bases match TRBD1. Germline lookup yields CDR1 MDHEN and CDR2 SYDVKM. This CDR3 is 17 amino acids long. CDR3 protein: CASRTPGQDDINHGYTF. Here the CDR3 DNA reads TGTGCCAGCAGGACTCCGGGACAGGACGATATTAACCATGGCTACACCTTC.

The J gene is TRBJ2-1, the V gene TRBV5-4; TRBD2 agrees at 8 bases. V shed 4 bases and J 8 bases; nucleotides not matched to a gene: 11. The CDR3 length is 15 residues. Germline CDR1 is SGHNT and CDR2 is YYREEE (reference sequence). This CDR3 is CASSRASGRWDEQFF. The DNA for the CDR3 is TGTGCCAGCAGCCGGGCCAGCGGGAGATGGGATGAGCAGTTCTTC. The whole variable domain, filled in from reference TRBV5-4 and TRBJ2-1, reads ETGVTQSPTHLIKTRGQQVTLRCSSQSGHNTVSWYQQALGQGPQFIFQYYREEENGRGNFPPRFSGLQFPNYSSELNVNALELDDSALYLCASSRASGRWDEQFFGPGTRLTVL.

The J gene is TRBJ2-7, the V gene TRBV11-2; D might be TRBD2 (7 bases). The CDR3 sequence is 15 residues long. V was cut by 5 bases and J by 8 bases, with 22 bases left in between. Germline lookup yields CDR1 SGHAT and CDR2 FQNNGV. The chain's CDR3 is CASSGQGRGISKQYF. In nucleotides, the CDR3 is TGTGCCAGCAGCGGCCAGGGGCGGGGGATTTCAAAGCAGTACTTC.

This clone was picked up a small number of times. The rearrangement links TRBV27 to TRBJ2-7, with D possibly matching TRBD1 (5 bases). This CDR3 has 13 residues. The germline V and J ends were trimmed by 5 bases and 2 bases, with 10 bases remaining between them. CDR1 is MNHEY, CDR2 SMNVEV, per germline (reference sequence). CDR3 DNA: TGTGCCAGCAGTGCACAGGTCCCCTACGAGCAGTACTTC. It encodes CASSAQVPYEQYF.

The chain recombines TRBV15 with TRBJ2-1; 8 nucleotides match TRBD2. CDR1 LNHNV and CDR2 YYDKDF come from the germline V gene (reference sequence). V lost 2 bases and J lost 2; bases outside the gene matches: 5. CDR3 length equals 16 residues. CDR3 amino acids: CATSRSSGAAYNEQFF. The CDR3 DNA is TGTGCCACCAGCAGAAGTAGCGGGGCAGCCTACAATGAGCAGTTCTTC.

This clone was counted only a few times. This chain connects TRBV27 to TRBJ2-3, with D possibly matching TRBD2 (6 bases). The V gene lost 8 bases and the J gene lost 0 bases, with 15 bases spanning the gap. There are 15 residues in the CDR3. Germline V gene sequence: CDR1 MNHEY, CDR2 SMNVEV (reference sequence). The CDR3 loop reads CASRKPAGSTDTQYF. The CDR3 DNA reads TGTGCCAGCCGGAAACCGGCGGGAAGCACAGATACGCAGTATTTT.

This chain uses TRBV30 with TRBJ1-3, with TRBD1 as a possible D gene (5 bases). V shed 5 bases and J shed 3 bases, with 20 bases lying between them. CDR3 size: 16 residues. Germline V gives CDR1 GTSNPN, CDR2 SVGIG (reference sequence). The CDR3 sequence is CAWDRMGGVSGNTIYF. The CDR3, as DNA: TGTGCCTGGGACCGCATGGGGGGGGTCAGTGGAAACACCATATATTTT.

This chain joins TRBV28 and TRBJ2-2, with TRBD2 matching over 8 bases. Germline loops: CDR1 MDHEN, CDR2 SYDVKM. Trimming took 10 bases from V and 0 from J; bases not matched to a gene: 4. The CDR3 contains 14 residues. CDR3 coding DNA: TGTGCCACCTCGGGACTAGCGAACACCGGGGAGCTGTTTTTT. Amino acid sequence: CATSGLANTGELFF.

V usage is TRBV3-1 (or the pseudogene TRBV3-2) and J usage is TRBJ2-3, with 11 positions matching TRBD2. This CDR3 region has 17 residues. The V segment lost 4 bases and the J segment 0 bases; nucleotides outside the gene matches: 6. Germline assignment: CDR1 LGHDT and CDR2 YNNKEL (reference sequence). CDR3 coding DNA: TGTGCCAGCAGCCTATACAGGACTAGCGGGAGCACAGATACGCAGTATTTT. Translating it yields CASSLYRTSGSTDTQYF.

This clone turned up a few times. This chain uses TRBV6-6 with TRBJ1-4; no clear D gene. Trimming took off 10 bases at V and 3 bases at J, with 15 bases between the two ends. CDR3 length equals 14 residues. Germline V gives CDR1 MNHNY, CDR2 SVGAGI (reference sequence). CDR3 sequence reads: CATYGPGANEKLFF. For the CDR3, the DNA is TGTGCCACCTACGGGCCCGGGGCTAATGAAAAACTGTTTTTT.

The chain uses TRBV25-1 and TRBJ2-7; no clear D gene. This CDR3 spans 13 amino acids. Trimming took 4 bases from V and 6 from J, leaving 13 bases between them. CDR1 and CDR2 from the germline V gene are MGHDK and SYGVNS. Written as DNA, the CDR3 is TGTGCCAGCAGTGCCAACGAGGATACCGAGCAGTACTTC. It specifies CASSANEDTEQYF.

The J gene is TRBJ2-7, the V gene TRBV6-5; 7 nucleotides match TRBD2. The length of the CDR3 is 13 residues. Germline V CDR1 and CDR2: MNHEY, SVGAGI. The V and J ends lost 6 bases and 2 bases, in that order; junction bases with no gene match: 4. CDR3 sequence reads: CASRSGTTYEQYF. The DNA for the CDR3 is TGTGCCAGCAGGTCCGGGACTACCTACGAGCAGTACTTC.

The chain couples TRBV24-1 to TRBJ2-1, with 7 bases aligning to TRBD1. The J segment lost 7 bases and the V segment lost 5 bases, leaving 10 bases of the junction unmatched. The CDR3 runs 15 residues. CDR1 and CDR2 (germline): KGHDR, SFDVKD. CDR3 DNA sequence: TGTGCCACCAGTGCCCGGGACAGCCCCCTTAATGAGCAGTTCTTC. Translation gives CATSARDSPLNEQFF.